Below, 9 T cell receptor beta chains from the same sample are listed, as sequenced in a study of T cell responses to AZD1222 COVID-19 vaccine. Here immunoSEQ multiplex PCR was the method, and the copy in TCRdb shows in-frame clones only, minus some. The profile shows some 150,000 clones, 70% to 90% of them singletons. The sequences come from peripheral blood, collected on day 0 of MenACWY control vaccination. The receptors were sampled from an adult in good health.

This clone was observed a few times. The chain carries TRBV6-1 and TRBJ2-1, with D tentatively TRBD2 (7 bases). Per germline, CDR1 MNHNS and CDR2 SASEGT. This CDR3 has 16 residues. The germline V and J ends were trimmed by 4 bases and 5 bases, with 18 bases remaining between them. This CDR3 reads CASSAVFGGGNNEQFF. The CDR3 bases are TGTGCCAGCAGTGCTGTGTTTGGCGGGGGCAACAATGAGCAGTTCTTC.

Comment on this clone: Other DNA sequences from this sample encode an identical CDR3 as well. This chain links TRBV30 with TRBJ1-3, with D unresolved. Trimming shortened V by 0 bases and J by 5 bases, and 8 bases separated the two germline ends. This CDR3 region has 13 residues. Germline CDR1 GTSNPN, CDR2 SVGIG (reference sequence). DNA of the CDR3: TGTGCCTGGAGTGTCAACGGAAGAAACACCATATATTTT. Encoded protein: CAWSVNGRNTIYF.

This clone was detected only once. The chain recombines TRBV9 with TRBJ2-3; 7 positions agree with TRBD2. V dropped 0 bases and J dropped 2; count of bases not matched to a gene: 6. CDR3 length equals 16 residues. Germline V gene sequence: CDR1 SGDLS, CDR2 YYNGEE. The CDR3 DNA reads as TGTGCCAGCAGCGTAGAGGCGGGGGACTCCACAGATACGCAGTATTTT. Translation: CASSVEAGDSTDTQYF. The full variable domain, in which reference TRBV9 and TRBJ2-3 provide the parts outside the CDR3, is DSGVTQTPKHLITATGQRVTLRCSPRSGDLSVYWYQQSLDQGLQFLIQYYNGEERAKGNILERFSAQQFPDLHSELNLSSLELGDSALYFCASSVEAGDSTDTQYFGPGTRLTVL.

This rearrangement joins TRBV24-1 to TRBJ2-3; no reliable D call. V was shortened by 5 bases and J by 0 bases, with 8 bases between the two germline ends. The CDR3 runs 14 residues. Germline assignment: CDR1 KGHDR and CDR2 SFDVKD. CDR3 DNA sequence: TGTGCCACCAGTGGGACGGTTAGCACAGATACGCAGTATTTT. Protein product: CATSGTVSTDTQYF.

V usage is TRBV7-9 and J usage is TRBJ1-2; no clear D. Germline loops: CDR1 SEHNR, CDR2 FQNEAQ (reference sequence). V lost 2 bases and J 8 bases, leaving 12 bases between the germline ends. The CDR3 runs 13 residues. The CDR3 reads CASSLTDSWGYTF. The CDR3 nucleotides are TGTGCCAGCAGCTTAACGGATTCCTGGGGCTACACCTTC.

This chain links TRBV12-2 with TRBJ1-1. TRBV12-2 is a listed pseudogene. This CDR3 has 16 residues. CDR3 bases: TGTGCAAGTCGCCCCTCAGGGAGGCCCTTTAACACTGAAGCTTTCTTT. It codes for CASRPSGRPFNTEAFF.

This rearrangement joins TRBV30 to TRBJ2-5; D is uncertain. This CDR3 region has 12 residues. Germline CDR1 reads GTSNPN; CDR2 reads SVGIG (reference sequence). V was clipped by 1 base and J by 5 bases, with 8 bases between them. The CDR3, as DNA: TGTGCCTGGAGTGACGGTTGGGAGACCCAGTACTTC. Its protein is CAWSDGWETQYF.

This sequence joins TRBV10-2 and TRBJ1-3; D ambiguous. Germline-derived CDR1 and CDR2 are WSHSY and SAAADI. Trimming took 10 bases from V and 1 from J, leaving 14 bases between them. This CDR3 has 14 amino acids. The DNA for the CDR3 is TGCGCCACTGCGCCTTCCCAATCTGGAAACACCATATATTTT. This encodes CATAPSQSGNTIYF.

The chain has TRBV19 and TRBJ1-5; 8 bases align to TRBD1. The germline V gene has CDR1 LNHDA and CDR2 SQIVND (reference sequence). The CDR3 contains 14 residues. With 9 bases clipped from V and 0 bases from J, the junction kept 4 bases outside the gene matches. CDR3: CASLGQDSNQPQHF. CDR3 nucleotides: TGTGCCAGCCTGGGACAGGATAGCAATCAGCCCCAGCATTTT.